This entry is about one TCR beta chain. Time point denoted: newly diagnosed GD, antithyroid drugs for less than 3 months. After RNA was extracted from PBMCs, the TCR library was made from it. This specimen comes from a study of regulatory T cells in long-lasting Graves disease. Building of the TCR beta libraries involved iRepertoire HTBI primers and Arm-PCR of CDR3 regions. TCRdb used MiXCR to reprocess the multiplex PCR reads, holding one entry per CDR3 protein. The data hold about 540,000 distinct CDR3 sequences, with approximately 13% observed a single time. These data also formed part of another study, on T cells in Graves' hyperthyroidism and ophthalmopathy.

Sample: peripheral blood mononuclear cells (PBMCs), taken at new diagnosis, from a patient treated with antithyroid drugs. This receptor was obtained from a man aged 25 to 40 with Graves disease.

CDR3: CASTTLYGYTF. Here the CDR3 DNA reads TGTGCCAGCACCACCCTATATGGCTACACCTTC. The chain links TRBV28 to TRBJ1-2; D is ambiguous. V was clipped by 7 bases and J by 5 bases, with 8 bases between them. The germline CDR1 and CDR2 sequences are MDHEN and SYDVKM. The CDR3 has 11 amino acids.